These 30 T cell receptor beta chains share one sample of origin, sequenced in a study of cytotoxic CD8 clonotypes in ibrutinib-treated CLL. Method: immunoSEQ multiplex PCR; TCRdb's copy keeps in-frame clones and lacks some. Of around 150,000 clones listed, over 65% are singletons. The source was PBMCs, collected after 12 months of ibrutinib treatment. Receptor source: a human donor with chronic lymphocytic leukemia.

This clone has only one observation. Other nucleotide sequences in the sample specify the same CDR3. This chain connects TRBV19 to TRBJ2-3, with D possibly TRBD2 on 5 matching bases. The V end lost 6 bases, the J end lost 4 bases, and 11 bases lay between the germline ends. Looked up from germline, CDR1 is LNHDA and CDR2 is SQIVND (reference sequence). The length of the CDR3 is 13 residues. The CDR3 nucleotides read TGTGCCAGTAGAGTGGCGGGTGCAGATACGCAGTATTTT. Its protein is CASRVAGADTQYF.

V and J are TRBV28 and TRBJ2-2; D perhaps matches TRBD1 (5 bases). The germline V and J ends were trimmed by 3 bases and 1 base, with 12 bases remaining between them. The V gene's germline CDR1 is MDHEN and CDR2 SYDVKM. The CDR3 consists of 16 residues. The CDR3 reads CASSLSSTGNTGELFF. The DNA of the CDR3 is TGTGCCAGCAGTTTGAGCTCTACAGGGAACACCGGGGAGCTGTTTTTT.

The J gene is TRBJ2-5, the V gene TRBV12-5, with a tentative D call TRBD1 (5 bases). The length of the CDR3 is 13 residues. Germline V gives CDR1 LGHNT, CDR2 FRNRAP. The V end lost 1 base, the J end lost 4 bases, and 7 bases lay between the germline ends. This chain's CDR3 is CASGLGQRETQYF. Here the CDR3 DNA reads TGTGCTAGTGGTTTGGGACAGCGAGAGACCCAGTACTTC.

This sequence joins TRBV2 and TRBJ1-5; 7 positions agree with TRBD1. This CDR3 is 15 amino acids long. With 7 bases clipped from V and 7 bases from J, the junction kept 13 bases outside the gene matches. Germline V gene data show CDR1 as SNHLY and CDR2 as FYNNEI. The CDR3: CASTRTGTESQPQHF. The DNA for the CDR3 is TGTGCCAGCACAAGAACCGGGACAGAGTCCCAGCCCCAGCATTTT.

This chain uses TRBV7-9 with TRBJ1-4; D might be TRBD1 (6 bases). V was shortened by 3 bases and J by 5 bases, with 7 bases between the two germline ends. Germline CDR1 is SEHNR and CDR2 is FQNEAQ (reference sequence). The length of the CDR3 is 13 residues. CDR3 protein: CASSFRGNEKLFF. DNA of the CDR3: TGTGCCAGCAGCTTTAGGGGGAATGAAAAACTGTTTTTT.

As to this clone: Its ends do not fully match the called genes, so a read error is possible. The chain links TRBV7-2 to TRBJ2-3; D unresolved. This CDR3 spans 14 amino acids. Germline assignment: CDR1 SGHTA and CDR2 FQGNSA. CDR3 in DNA: TGTGCCAGCAGCTTAGGTGGTAGCAAAGATACGCAGTATTTT. Its translation: CASSLGGSKDTQYF.

J is TRBJ1-4 and V is TRBV5-4; 8 bases are shared with TRBD1. The CDR3 runs to 15 residues. J gave up 3 bases and V 4 bases, and 5 bases lay outside the gene matches. CDR1 and CDR2 (germline): SGHNT, YYREEE (reference sequence). The CDR3 region has the DNA TGTGCCAGCAGCCCGGGACAGGTCCCTAATGAAAAACTGTTTTTT. Its protein is CASSPGQVPNEKLFF. Looking up the rest from reference TRBV5-4 and TRBJ1-4 gives the full variable domain: ETGVTQSPTHLIKTRGQQVTLRCSSQSGHNTVSWYQQALGQGPQFIFQYYREEENGRGNFPPRFSGLQFPNYSSELNVNALELDDSALYLCASSPGQVPNEKLFFGSGTQLSVL.

V and J are TRBV7-9 and TRBJ2-7; TRBD2 aligns across 8 bases. Germline lookup yields CDR1 SEHNR and CDR2 FQNEAQ (reference sequence). V lost 4 bases to trimming and J lost 3 bases; unmatched junction nucleotides: 11. The CDR3 totals 16 residues. In DNA, the CDR3 is TGTGCCAGCAGCTCCCTCGATGCGGGGGGTCTCTACGAGCAGTACTTC. Amino acid sequence: CASSSLDAGGLYEQYF.

V usage is TRBV6-1 and J usage is TRBJ1-1, with TRBD1 as a possible D gene (5 bases). V lost 6 bases to trimming and J lost 1 base, with 9 bases between them. Germline assignment: CDR1 MNHNS and CDR2 SASEGT. The CDR3 spans 13 residues. CDR3 region: CASRGTGNTEAFF. CDR3 nucleotide sequence: TGTGCCAGCAGGGGGACGGGGAACACTGAAGCTTTCTTT.

Points on this clone: This CDR3 is also generated by other DNA sequences in the sample. This rearrangement joins TRBV18 to TRBJ2-5; D gene unclear. The germline V and J ends were trimmed by 6 bases and 0 bases, with 5 bases remaining between them. The CDR3 consists of 12 residues. Germline assignment: CDR1 KGHSH and CDR2 LQKENI. CDR3: CASSPYQETQYF. CDR3 coding DNA: TGTGCCAGCTCTCCGTACCAAGAGACCCAGTACTTC.

This chain joins TRBV11-2 and TRBJ2-5, with D possibly TRBD2 on 7 matching bases. The CDR3 is made up of 15 amino acids. The germline CDR1 and CDR2 sequences are SGHAT and FQNNGV. Trimming took 5 bases from V and 5 from J, leaving 18 bases between them. The CDR3 region is CASSPPGGRGETQYF. The CDR3 bases are TGTGCCAGCAGCCCGCCGGGGGGCCGGGGGGAGACCCAGTACTTC.

This chain joins TRBV6-1 and TRBJ1-1; D unclear. The CDR3 has 13 residues. Trimming pared 2 bases from V and 2 bases from J, leaving 6 bases between. Germline lookup yields CDR1 MNHNS and CDR2 SASEGT. The CDR3: CASSESRNTEAFF. The CDR3, as DNA: TGTGCCAGCAGTGAATCACGAAACACTGAAGCTTTCTTT.

CDR3 in amino acids: CASSLGAGGPYEQYF. For the CDR3, the DNA is TGCGCCAGCAGCTTGGGAGCGGGAGGGCCCTACGAGCAGTACTTC. The chain couples TRBV5-1 to TRBJ2-7; 10 positions match TRBD2. The V gene's germline CDR1 is SGHRS and CDR2 YFSETQ. V shed 0 bases and J 2 bases; nucleotides not matched to a gene: 2. The CDR3 contains 15 residues.

CDR3 sequence (DNA): TGTGCCAGCAGTGAAATAGTAATCTACGAGCAGTACTTC. This sequence encodes CASSEIVIYEQYF. The V call is TRBV6-1, the J call TRBJ2-7; D gene ambiguous. The V and J ends lost 2 bases and 3 bases respectively, with 8 bases between them. The CDR3 has 13 amino acids. Germline V gene data show CDR1 as MNHNS and CDR2 as SASEGT.

This chain uses TRBV5-6 with TRBJ1-2; TRBD1 matches at 7 bases. The CDR3 length is 13 residues. Germline V gives CDR1 SGHDT, CDR2 YYEEEE. The junction had 5 bases not matched to a gene; V was cut back by 4 bases and J by 5 bases. In nucleotides, the CDR3 is TGTGCCAGCAGCACAGGGGCCTTATATGGCTACACCTTC. As protein: CASSTGALYGYTF. The whole variable domain, remainder taken from reference TRBV5-6 and TRBJ1-2, is DAGVTQSPTHLIKTRGQQVTLRCSPKSGHDTVSWYQQALGQGPQFIFQYYEEEERQRGNFPDRFSGHQFPNYSSELNVNALLLGDSALYLCASSTGALYGYTFGSGTRLTVV.

This chain joins TRBV21-1 and TRBJ2-2. TRBV21-1 is recorded as a pseudogene. This CDR3 has 14 amino acids. The CDR3 reads CASSKGGGTGELFF. In nucleotides, the CDR3 is TGTGCCAGCAGCAAAGGTGGGGGCACCGGGGAGCTGTTTTTT.

The chain couples TRBV11-2 to TRBJ1-1, with D perhaps matching TRBD1 (6 bases). This CDR3 spans 14 amino acids. The germline V gene encodes CDR1 SGHAT and CDR2 FQNNGV. Trimming pared 5 bases from V and 1 base from J, leaving 11 bases between. CDR3 coding DNA: TGTGCCAGCAGCCAGGGACATTGGAACACTGAAGCTTTCTTT. This gives the protein CASSQGHWNTEAFF.

The chain uses TRBV19 and TRBJ1-5, with D maybe TRBD1 (6 bases). The V gene lost 2 bases and the J gene lost 0 bases, with 14 bases spanning the gap. CDR1 is LNHDA, CDR2 SQIVND, per germline (reference sequence). The CDR3 has 17 residues. The CDR3 spells CASSITQGINSNQPQHF. Written as DNA, the CDR3 is TGTGCCAGTAGTATAACCCAGGGGATTAATAGCAATCAGCCCCAGCATTTT. The full variable domain, its missing parts supplied by reference TRBV19 and TRBJ1-5, is DGGITQSPKYLFRKEGQNVTLSCEQNLNHDAMYWYRQDPGQGLRLIYYSQIVNDFQKGDIAEGYSVSREKKESFPLTVTSAQKNPTAFYLCASSITQGINSNQPQHFGDGTRLSIL.

This chain uses TRBV7-2 with TRBJ1-5; TRBD1 might be the D (6 bases). The CDR3 length is 17 residues. The V gene lost 6 bases and the J gene lost 4 bases, with 22 bases spanning the gap. Looked up from germline, CDR1 is SGHTA and CDR2 is FQGNSA. The CDR3, as DNA: TGTGCCAGCAGTCTTGGGTTTGTCTGGGGGCTTAATCAGCCCCAGCATTTT. Its translation: CASSLGFVWGLNQPQHF.

This chain uses TRBV28 with TRBJ1-1, with D perhaps matching TRBD1 (5 bases). Germline V gene data show CDR1 as MDHEN and CDR2 as SYDVKM. Trimming took off 4 bases at V and 11 bases at J, with 14 bases between the two ends. This CDR3 has 12 residues. The CDR3 DNA reads TGTGCCAGCAGTTCGCAGGGATTGAGGGCTTTCTTT. This codes for CASSSQGLRAFF.

This clone appeared a few times. The chain carries TRBV28 and TRBJ1-1; D possibly corresponds to TRBD1 (5 bases). The germline gives CDR1 MDHEN, CDR2 SYDVKM. The CDR3 is made up of 12 amino acids. The CDR3 nucleotides are TGTGTCTCAGGACATTTGAACACTGAAGCTTTCTTT. Amino acids: CVSGHLNTEAFF.

This chain connects TRBV5-5 to TRBJ2-2; 10 bases fit TRBD2. Per germline, CDR1 SGHKS and CDR2 YYEKEE (reference sequence). V shed 4 bases and J 7 bases; nucleotides not matched to a gene: 16. This CDR3 has 18 amino acids. The CDR3 DNA reads as TGTGCCAGCAGCCCTCGTCCTGGACTAGCGGCGGCTAGCGGGGAGCTGTTTTTT. This translates into CASSPRPGLAAASGELFF.

CDR3 DNA: TGTGCCAGCTCACCTACCTGGGACAGGGACACCTACAATGAGCAGTTCTTC. It codes for CASSPTWDRDTYNEQFF. The chain is built from TRBV18 and TRBJ2-1; 9 nucleotides match TRBD1. The CDR3 extends over 17 amino acids. CDR1 and CDR2 (germline): KGHSH, LQKENI. The junction had 8 bases not matched to a gene; V was cut back by 3 bases and J by 2 bases.

This chain uses TRBV6-1 with TRBJ2-3; 7 bases are shared with TRBD2. In germline, CDR1 is MNHNS, CDR2 SASEGT. V gave up 4 bases and J gave up 4 bases; unmatched junction bases: 8. The CDR3 is made up of 15 amino acids. The CDR3 DNA reads as TGTGCCAGCAGTGTTACGGGAGGATTGCCAGATACGCAGTATTTT. It codes for CASSVTGGLPDTQYF.

The chain recombines TRBV10-3 with TRBJ2-5; 10 positions match TRBD1. V gave up 0 bases and J gave up 4 bases; unmatched junction bases: 2. Germline assignment: CDR1 ENHRY and CDR2 SYGVKD. The length of the CDR3 is 15 residues. CDR3 protein: CAISESGTGVETQYF. DNA for the CDR3: TGTGCCATCAGTGAGTCCGGGACAGGGGTAGAGACCCAGTACTTC.

The CDR3 region is CASSPISMGQSYEQYF. The CDR3 DNA follows: TGTGCCAGCAGTCCTATCTCGATGGGACAGTCGTACGAGCAGTACTTC. The rearrangement links TRBV27 to TRBJ2-7; 7 bases match TRBD1. CDR1 and CDR2 from the germline V gene are MNHEY and SMNVEV (reference sequence). This CDR3 region has 16 residues. V lost 5 bases to trimming and J lost 4 bases; unmatched junction nucleotides: 14.

This clone was counted a single time. The DNA of the CDR3 is TGTGCCAGCAGCTCTAGCGGGGGGGTTAGTTACAATGAGCAGTTCTTC. It specifies CASSSSGGVSYNEQFF. This chain uses TRBV5-4 with TRBJ2-1, with 12 bases fitting TRBD2. With 3 bases clipped from V and 4 bases from J, the junction kept 5 bases outside the gene matches. CDR1 and CDR2 from the germline V gene are SGHNT and YYREEE (reference sequence). The CDR3 is 16 residues long.

As for this clone: Its ends do not fully match the called genes, so a read error is possible. The rearrangement uses TRBV28 and TRBJ1-2; D not certain. The CDR3 consists of 13 residues. CDR1 is MDHEN and CDR2 is SYDVKM in the germline V gene. CDR3 sequence reads: CASSLPANYGYTF. CDR3 DNA: TGTGCCAGCAGTTTGCCGGCTAATTATGGCTACACCTTC.

The rearrangement joins TRBV29-1 to TRBJ1-5, with D hard to call. CDR1 SQVTM and CDR2 ANQGSEA come from the germline V gene. Trimming pared 4 bases from V and 3 bases from J, leaving 13 bases between. The CDR3 has 14 amino acids. This CDR3 is CSVGLGGNNQPQHF. The CDR3 DNA is TGCAGCGTTGGGCTGGGAGGGAACAATCAGCCCCAGCATTTT.

V is TRBV9 and J is TRBJ1-5; D unclear. From germline, CDR1 is SGDLS and CDR2 YYNGEE. CDR3 length: 15 residues. The germline V and J ends were trimmed by 7 bases and 3 bases, with 17 bases remaining between them. CDR3 region: CASGRAHDLNQPQHF. DNA for the CDR3: TGTGCCAGCGGGCGCGCCCATGACCTCAATCAGCCCCAGCATTTT.